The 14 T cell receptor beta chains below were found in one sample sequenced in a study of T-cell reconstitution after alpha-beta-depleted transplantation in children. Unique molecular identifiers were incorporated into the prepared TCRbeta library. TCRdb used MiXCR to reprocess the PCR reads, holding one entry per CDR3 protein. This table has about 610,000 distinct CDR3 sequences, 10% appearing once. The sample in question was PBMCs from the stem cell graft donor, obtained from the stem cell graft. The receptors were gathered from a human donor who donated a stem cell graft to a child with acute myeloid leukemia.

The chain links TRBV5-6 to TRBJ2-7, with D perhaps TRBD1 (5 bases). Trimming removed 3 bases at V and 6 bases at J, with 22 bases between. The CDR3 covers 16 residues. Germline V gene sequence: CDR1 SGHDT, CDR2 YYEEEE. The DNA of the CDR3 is TGTGCCAGCAGCTCTTACAGGACCCTAGGGCCCCGCGAGCAGTACTTC. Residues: CASSSYRTLGPREQYF.

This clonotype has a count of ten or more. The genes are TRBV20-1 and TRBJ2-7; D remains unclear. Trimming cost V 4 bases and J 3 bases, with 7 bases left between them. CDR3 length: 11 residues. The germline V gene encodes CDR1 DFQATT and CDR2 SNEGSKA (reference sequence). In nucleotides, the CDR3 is TGCAGTGCTAATATAGTCTACGAGCAGTACTTC. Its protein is CSANIVYEQYF.

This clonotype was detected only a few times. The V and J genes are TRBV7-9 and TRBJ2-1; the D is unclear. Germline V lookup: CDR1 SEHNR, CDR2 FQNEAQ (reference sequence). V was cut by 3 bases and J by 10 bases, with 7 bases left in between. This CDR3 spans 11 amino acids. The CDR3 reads CASSFLAEQFF. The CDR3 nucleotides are TGTGCCAGCAGCTTCCTGGCAGAGCAGTTCTTC.

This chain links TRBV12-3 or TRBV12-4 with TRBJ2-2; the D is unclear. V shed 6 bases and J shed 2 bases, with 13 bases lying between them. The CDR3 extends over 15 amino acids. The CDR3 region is CASSGRLGNTGELFF. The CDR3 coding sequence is TGTGCCAGCAGCGGACGATTGGGCAACACCGGGGAGCTGTTTTTT.

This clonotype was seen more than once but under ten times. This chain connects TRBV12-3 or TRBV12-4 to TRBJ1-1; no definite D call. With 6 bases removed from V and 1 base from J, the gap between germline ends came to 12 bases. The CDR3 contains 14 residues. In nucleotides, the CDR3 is TGTGCCAGCAGCCCCGCATTTGGGAACACTGAAGCTTTCTTT. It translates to CASSPAFGNTEAFF.

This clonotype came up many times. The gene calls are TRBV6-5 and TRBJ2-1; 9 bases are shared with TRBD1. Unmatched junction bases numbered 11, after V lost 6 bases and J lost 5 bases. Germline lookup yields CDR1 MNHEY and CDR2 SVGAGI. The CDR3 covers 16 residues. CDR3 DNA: TGTGCCAGCAGCCCCCCAGGGACAGGGCGGCACAATGAGCAGTTCTTC. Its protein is CASSPPGTGRHNEQFF.

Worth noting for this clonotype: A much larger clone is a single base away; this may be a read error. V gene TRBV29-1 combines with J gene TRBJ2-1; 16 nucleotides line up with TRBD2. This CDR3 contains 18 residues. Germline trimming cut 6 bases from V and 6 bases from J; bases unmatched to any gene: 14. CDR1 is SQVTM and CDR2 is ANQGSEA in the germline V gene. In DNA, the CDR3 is TGCAGCGTGCGTTCGGGACTAGCGGGAGGGCCAAGACGCAATGAGCAGTTCTTC. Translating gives CSVRSGLAGGPRRNEQFF.

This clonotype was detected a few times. In DNA form, the CDR3 reads TGCGCCAGCAGGCGGCCGGGACTAGGCGACGAGCAGTACTTC. Protein sequence: CASRRPGLGDEQYF. The rearrangement links TRBV5-1 to TRBJ2-7, with 8 bases matching TRBD2. This CDR3 is built from 14 residues. The germline gives CDR1 SGHRS, CDR2 YFSETQ. J lost 5 bases, V lost 5 bases, and 9 bases had no gene match.

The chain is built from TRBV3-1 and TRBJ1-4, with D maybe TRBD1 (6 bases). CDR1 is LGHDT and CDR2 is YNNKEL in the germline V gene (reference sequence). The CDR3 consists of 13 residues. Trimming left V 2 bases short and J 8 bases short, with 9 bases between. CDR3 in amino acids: CASSQFTGEKLFF. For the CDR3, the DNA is TGTGCCAGCAGCCAATTTACAGGGGAAAAACTGTTTTTT.

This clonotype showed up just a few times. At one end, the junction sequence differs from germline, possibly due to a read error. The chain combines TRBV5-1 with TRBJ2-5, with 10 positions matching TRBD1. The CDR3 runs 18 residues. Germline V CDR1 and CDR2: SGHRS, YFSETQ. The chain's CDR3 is CASSLIPGQGPSQGTQYF. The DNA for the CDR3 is TGCGCCAGCAGCTTGATCCCGGGACAGGGGCCTTCCCAAGGGACCCAGTACTTC.

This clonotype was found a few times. The CDR3 DNA follows: TGCAGTGCGGGCCCCCCTAATGCACAGCACACCGGGGAGCTGTTTTTT. It is translated as CSAGPPNAQHTGELFF. The rearrangement uses TRBV20-1 and TRBJ2-2; D is unclear. CDR1 DFQATT and CDR2 SNEGSKA come from the germline V gene (reference sequence). CDR3 length equals 16 residues. Trimming took off 6 bases at V and 3 bases at J, with 20 bases between the two ends.

For the CDR3, the DNA is TGTGCCAGCAGTCCAATATGGGGGCGGGGCCGATACGAGCAGTACTTC. It is translated as CASSPIWGRGRYEQYF. This chain connects TRBV27 to TRBJ2-7; possibly TRBD1 or TRBD2 for D (6 bases each). This CDR3 is 16 amino acids long. Germline V gene sequence: CDR1 MNHEY, CDR2 SMNVEV (reference sequence). Trimming removed 5 bases from V and 4 bases from J, with 21 bases in between.

The CDR3 spells CSPLAEGGNQPQHF. CDR3 DNA sequence: TGCAGTCCCCTCGCGGAAGGTGGCAATCAGCCCCAGCATTTT. The chain couples TRBV20-1 to TRBJ1-5; D ambiguous. The CDR3 covers 14 residues. V was trimmed by 8 bases and J by 2 bases, leaving 16 bases between them. Germline V gene lookup returns CDR1 DFQATT and CDR2 SNEGSKA (reference sequence).

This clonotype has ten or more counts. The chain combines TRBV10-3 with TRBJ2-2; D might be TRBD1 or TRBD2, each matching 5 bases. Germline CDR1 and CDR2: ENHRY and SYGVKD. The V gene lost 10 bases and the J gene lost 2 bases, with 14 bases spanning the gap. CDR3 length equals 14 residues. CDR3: CATHRDGNTGELFF. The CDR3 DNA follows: TGTGCCACCCACCGGGACGGCAACACCGGGGAGCTGTTTTTT.